Following are 32 T cell receptor beta chains from one sample sequenced in a study of blood T cell repertoires in COVID-19. Here immunoSEQ multiplex PCR was the method, and the copy in TCRdb shows in-frame clones only, minus some. Among approximately 210,000 clones listed, about nine tenths were seen once. What was sequenced was peripheral blood. Receptors originate from a man between 25 and 39 years old who had recovered from COVID-19.

The chain uses TRBV6-5 and TRBJ1-2; 7 positions agree with TRBD1. The CDR3 consists of 14 residues. Germline loops: CDR1 MNHEY, CDR2 SVGAGI. J gave up 7 bases and V 3 bases, and 8 bases lay outside the gene matches. CDR3: CASSYSDRVGGYTF. The CDR3 coding sequence is TGTGCCAGCAGTTATTCCGACAGGGTGGGTGGCTACACCTTC.

The CDR3 coding sequence is TGTGCCAGCAGTTACCTGGGCCTAGCGGGGGTCCACGAGCAGTACTTC. The encoded protein is CASSYLGLAGVHEQYF. The V call is TRBV6-5, the J call TRBJ2-7, with 10 positions matching TRBD2. Unmatched junction bases numbered 9, after V lost 2 bases and J lost 5 bases. Germline V gives CDR1 MNHEY, CDR2 SVGAGI. CDR3 length equals 16 residues.

This chain connects TRBV5-5 to TRBJ1-2; perhaps TRBD1 as D (5 bases). Germline CDR1 is SGHKS and CDR2 is YYEKEE (reference sequence). V lost 3 bases and J 4 bases, leaving 10 bases between the germline ends. The CDR3 loop spans 13 amino acids. Here the CDR3 DNA reads TGTGCCAGCAGCTGGGCTACAGGCTATGGCTACACCTTC. Translated, it gives CASSWATGYGYTF.

CDR3 DNA: TGCGCCAGCAGCCCCTCAGAACGGGTTACCGACGAGCAGTACTTC. This gives the protein CASSPSERVTDEQYF. The V gene is TRBV10-1, the J gene TRBJ2-7; D not resolved. V was trimmed by 6 bases and J by 5 bases, leaving 20 bases between them. The germline V gene encodes CDR1 WNHNN and CDR2 SYGVQD (reference sequence). This CDR3 has 15 residues.

This chain connects TRBV19 to TRBJ1-2; TRBD1 matches at 7 bases. The CDR3 is 14 residues long. Unmatched junction bases numbered 4, after V lost 5 bases and J lost 1 base. Germline V gives CDR1 LNHDA, CDR2 SQIVND (reference sequence). The CDR3 reads CASSPRDSNYGYTF. The CDR3 nucleotides are TGTGCCAGTAGTCCCCGGGACAGTAACTATGGCTACACCTTC.

The chain is built from TRBV5-1 and TRBJ2-5; unclear D gene. CDR1 SGHRS and CDR2 YFSETQ come from the germline V gene. The CDR3 is 14 residues long. V gave up 4 bases and J gave up 2 bases, with 12 bases separating them. CDR3 sequence reads: CASSPSGRQETQYF. The CDR3 DNA sequence: TGCGCCAGCAGCCCTTCGGGTCGGCAAGAGACCCAGTACTTC.

The rearrangement joins TRBV20-1 to TRBJ1-2; no reliable D call. The CDR3 extends over 14 amino acids. Trimming took off 3 bases at V and 5 bases at J, with 16 bases between the two ends. CDR1 DFQATT and CDR2 SNEGSKA come from the germline V gene (reference sequence). The DNA of the CDR3 is TGCAGTGCTAGTCCCCGAGCAGGTTCGTATGGCTACACCTTC. This codes for CSASPRAGSYGYTF.

This chain uses TRBV6-9 with TRBJ2-1; 8 bases fit TRBD2. Germline loops: CDR1 MNHGY, CDR2 SVAAGI. Trimming at V came to 8 bases and at J to 2 bases, leaving 14 bases not matched to a gene. This CDR3 is 17 amino acids long. The CDR3, as DNA: TGTGCCAGCCGAAATCAGGCGGGGGGTGACACCTACAATGAGCAGTTCTTC. Protein product: CASRNQAGGDTYNEQFF.

The chain has TRBV19 and TRBJ2-2, with 11 bases matching TRBD1. Trimming removed 8 bases from V and 7 bases from J; junction bases left unmatched: 6. The CDR3 spans 14 residues. CDR1 and CDR2 (germline): LNHDA, SQIVND (reference sequence). CDR3 sequence reads: CASWTGGRFGELFF. Written as DNA, the CDR3 is TGTGCCAGTTGGACAGGGGGCAGATTCGGGGAGCTGTTTTTT. The whole variable domain, filled in from reference TRBV19 and TRBJ2-2, reads DGGITQSPKYLFRKEGQNVTLSCEQNLNHDAMYWYRQDPGQGLRLIYYSQIVNDFQKGDIAEGYSVSREKKESFPLTVTSAQKNPTAFYLCASWTGGRFGELFFGEGSRLTVL.

The CDR3 loop reads CASRPSGGGDTQYF. The CDR3, as DNA: TGTGCCAGCAGACCTAGCGGAGGCGGCGATACGCAGTATTTT. The chain carries TRBV6-5 and TRBJ2-3, with 7 bases that match TRBD2. J lost 6 bases, V lost 6 bases, and 9 bases had no gene match. CDR1 MNHEY and CDR2 SVGAGI come from the germline V gene. This CDR3 is 14 amino acids long.

A single count supports this clone. The V and J genes are TRBV2 and TRBJ1-3; no clear D. This CDR3 has 14 amino acids. CDR1 is SNHLY and CDR2 is FYNNEI in the germline V gene. V lost 1 base, J lost 0 bases, and 4 bases lay in between. The CDR3 nucleotides are TGTGCCAGCAGTGAAGTCTTCTCTGGAAACACCATATATTTT. Translated: CASSEVFSGNTIYF. The variable domain in full, completed from reference TRBV2 and TRBJ1-3, reads EPEVTQTPSHQVTQMGQEVILRCVPISNHLYFYWYRQILGQKVEFLVSFYNNEISEKSEIFDDQFSVERPDGSNFTLKIRSTKLEDSAMYFCASSEVFSGNTIYFGEGSWLTVV.

This clone was detected only once. The junction shows a germline mismatch at one end, possibly a read error. The chain combines TRBV2 with TRBJ1-6; D is undetermined. This CDR3 comprises 14 residues. Germline V gives CDR1 SNHLY, CDR2 FYNNEI. DNA of the CDR3: TGTGCCAGCAGTGAAGGAGTATATACTTCACCCCTCCACTTT. Translated: CASSEGVYTSPLHF.

V is TRBV5-6 and J is TRBJ1-3; the D is unclear. The germline V and J ends were trimmed by 3 bases and 0 bases, with 7 bases remaining between them. The CDR3 runs 14 residues. CDR1 is SGHDT and CDR2 is YYEEEE in the germline V gene. The chain's CDR3 is CASSSSRSGNTIYF. Here the CDR3 DNA reads TGTGCCAGCAGCTCTTCCCGCTCTGGAAACACCATATATTTT.

The chain combines TRBV19 with TRBJ2-7; D uncertain. This CDR3 contains 13 residues. CDR1 and CDR2 (germline): LNHDA, SQIVND (reference sequence). V lost 1 base and J lost 4, with 8 bases in between. This CDR3 is CASSIGLIYEQYF. The CDR3 DNA follows: TGTGCCAGTAGTATAGGACTCATTTACGAGCAGTACTTC.

As to this clone: At one end, the junction sequence differs from germline, possibly due to a read error. The V and J genes are TRBV7-4 and TRBJ1-4, with TRBD1 matching over 9 bases. CDR3 size: 11 residues. Germline loops: CDR1 SGHVT, CDR2 SQSDAQ. The DNA of the CDR3 is TGTGCCAGCAGCTTAGTAGACAGGGGGATTTTT. Protein: CASSLVDRGIF.

The V gene is TRBV2, the J gene TRBJ2-3; 8 bases map to TRBD1. With V trimmed by 8 bases and J by 4 bases, 5 bases remained unmatched. Germline-derived CDR1 and CDR2 are SNHLY and FYNNEI. The CDR3 extends over 13 amino acids. Written as DNA, the CDR3 is TGTGCCAGCCTGACAGGGGTGGCAGATACGCAGTATTTT. This encodes CASLTGVADTQYF.

The chain joins TRBV4-1 to TRBJ1-6; no definite D call. V dropped 4 bases and J dropped 7 bases, with 14 bases sitting between them. Per the germline V gene, CDR1 is MGHRA and CDR2 is YSYEKL. This CDR3 is built from 15 residues. CDR3 coding DNA: TGCGCCAGCAGCCGAGAGGGCTTCCCGAATTCACCCCTCCACTTT. This codes for CASSREGFPNSPLHF.

The sample holds a few counts of this clone. This chain connects TRBV6-1 to TRBJ1-5; D not resolved. The CDR3 is 16 amino acids. V lost 4 bases and J lost 0, with 13 bases in between. Germline-derived CDR1 and CDR2 are MNHNS and SASEGT. The chain's CDR3 is CASSVPARASNQPQHF. DNA for the CDR3: TGTGCCAGCAGTGTCCCAGCGCGGGCTAGCAATCAGCCCCAGCATTTT.

The V and J genes are TRBV19 and TRBJ2-5; maybe TRBD1 (6 bases). The CDR3 contains 11 residues. V was shortened by 9 bases and J by 9 bases, with 14 bases between the two germline ends. The germline gives CDR1 LNHDA, CDR2 SQIVND (reference sequence). The CDR3: CASRDTGSQYF. The CDR3 nucleotides are TGTGCCAGCCGGGACACCGGGTCCCAGTACTTC.

The chain joins TRBV27 to TRBJ2-1; D is possibly TRBD2 (5 bases). This CDR3 contains 14 residues. Between the trimmed V and J ends, which lost 2 bases and 1 base, there was a span of 6 bases. Germline V gene data show CDR1 as MNHEY and CDR2 as SMNVEV (reference sequence). CDR3 amino acids: CASSLGGSYNEQFF. The CDR3, as DNA: TGTGCCAGCAGTTTAGGCGGGTCCTACAATGAGCAGTTCTTC.

The CDR3 DNA is TGTGCCAGCAGCAAGGACAGGGCGGACTATGGCTACACCTTC. It codes for CASSKDRADYGYTF. The V and J genes are TRBV7-8 and TRBJ1-2, with 8 nucleotides matching TRBD1. The CDR3 sequence is 14 residues long. CDR1 and CDR2 from the germline V gene are SGHVS and FQNEAQ. J gave up 3 bases and V 5 bases, and 5 bases lay outside the gene matches. Complete variable domain (other parts from reference TRBV7-8 and TRBJ1-2): GAGVSQSPRYKVAKRGQDVALRCDPISGHVSLFWYQQALGQGPEFLTYFQNEAQLDKSGLPSDRFFAERPEGSVSTLKIQRTQQEDSAVYLCASSKDRADYGYTFGSGTRLTVV.

This CDR3 reads CASSEGSQEWETQYF. CDR3 DNA: TGTGCCAGCAGTGAAGGGTCTCAGGAATGGGAGACCCAGTACTTC. The chain couples TRBV2 to TRBJ2-5; D is ambiguous. Trimming stripped 1 base from V and 5 bases from J, with 14 bases between. The CDR3 contains 15 residues. Germline V gene lookup returns CDR1 SNHLY and CDR2 FYNNEI.

The genes are TRBV3-1 (or the pseudogene TRBV3-2) and TRBJ2-3, with a tentative D call TRBD2 (5 bases). V shed 1 base and J shed 5 bases, with 13 bases lying between them. This CDR3 spans 15 amino acids. Germline-derived CDR1 and CDR2 are LGHDT and YNNKEL (reference sequence). CDR3 nucleotide sequence: TGTGCCAGCAGCCAAGTAAGCAGCGGCCAAGATACGCAGTATTTT. It specifies CASSQVSSGQDTQYF.

V and J are TRBV10-1 and TRBJ2-1; D remains ambiguous. This CDR3 comprises 13 residues. V was clipped by 4 bases and J by 2 bases, with 6 bases between them. Per the germline V gene, CDR1 is WNHNN and CDR2 is SYGVQD (reference sequence). CDR3 sequence reads: CASSGGAYNEQFF. Written as DNA, the CDR3 is TGCGCCAGCAGTGGAGGAGCCTACAATGAGCAGTTCTTC.

The V call is TRBV18, the J call TRBJ2-6; tentative D call: TRBD2 (7 bases). Trimming left V 3 bases short and J 4 bases short, with 16 bases between. Looked up from germline, CDR1 is KGHSH and CDR2 is LQKENI. This CDR3 is 17 amino acids long. CDR3 sequence (DNA): TGTGCCAGCTCACCCTGGGGGGGCGAGTCCGGGGCCAACGTCCTGACTTTC. It translates to CASSPWGGESGANVLTF.

This chain joins TRBV7-2 and TRBJ2-1, with 8 bases aligning to TRBD2. From germline, CDR1 is SGHTA and CDR2 FQGNSA. With 6 bases clipped from V and 3 bases from J, the junction kept 4 bases outside the gene matches. The CDR3 covers 14 residues. In DNA, the CDR3 is TGTGCCAGCAGACCAACTAGCGGCTACAATGAGCAGTTCTTC. As protein: CASRPTSGYNEQFF.

The rearrangement uses TRBV5-8 and TRBJ1-5, with TRBD1 identical over 10 bases. The CDR3 is made up of 15 amino acids. Per germline, CDR1 SGHTS and CDR2 YDEGEE. After removal of 3 bases from V and 5 bases from J, the junction contained 5 bases not matched to a gene. The CDR3 DNA is TGTGCCAGCAGCTCCGACAGGGGGCTCTATCAGCCCCAGCATTTT. This gives the protein CASSSDRGLYQPQHF.

The CDR3 DNA reads TGTGCCAGCAGTTACTCGGAGGACAGGGCCTTCTACGAGCAGTACTTC. It specifies CASSYSEDRAFYEQYF. The chain has TRBV6-6 and TRBJ2-7, with TRBD1 matching 8 bases. This CDR3 is built from 16 residues. J lost 3 bases, V lost 0 bases, and 7 bases had no gene match. Per the germline V gene, CDR1 is MNHNY and CDR2 is SVGAGI (reference sequence).

This chain's CDR3 is CASSLSWGGEKLFF. CDR3 DNA sequence: TGTGCCAGCAGCTTAAGCTGGGGGGGGGAAAAACTGTTTTTT. The V gene is TRBV11-2, the J gene TRBJ1-4; perhaps TRBD1 as D (5 bases). Germline lookup yields CDR1 SGHAT and CDR2 FQNNGV. The CDR3 runs to 14 residues. Deletions cut 2 bases from V and 8 bases from J, with 12 bases between.

The chain combines TRBV7-9 with TRBJ2-7; no reliable D call. The V and J ends lost 7 bases and 3 bases respectively, with 10 bases between them. Germline lookup yields CDR1 SEHNR and CDR2 FQNEAQ (reference sequence). The CDR3 length is 12 residues. The DNA for the CDR3 is TGTGCCAGCACGCCGCCGGGCTACGAGCAGTACTTC. Amino acids: CASTPPGYEQYF.

This chain links TRBV10-3 with TRBJ1-1; D not certain. Per the germline V gene, CDR1 is ENHRY and CDR2 is SYGVKD. The germline V and J ends were trimmed by 10 bases and 7 bases, with 16 bases remaining between them. The CDR3 totals 12 residues. This CDR3 reads CATERVRGEAFF. The CDR3 DNA reads TGTGCCACCGAGAGGGTTCGGGGTGAAGCTTTCTTT.

The CDR3 sequence is CASSEGTGIYGYTF. The CDR3 coding sequence is TGTGCCAGCTCAGAGGGGACAGGGATATATGGCTACACCTTC. The chain uses TRBV18 and TRBJ1-2; 9 nucleotides align to TRBD1. J lost 5 bases, V lost 5 bases, and 6 bases had no gene match. Germline values: CDR1 KGHSH, CDR2 LQKENI. The CDR3 sequence is 14 residues long.